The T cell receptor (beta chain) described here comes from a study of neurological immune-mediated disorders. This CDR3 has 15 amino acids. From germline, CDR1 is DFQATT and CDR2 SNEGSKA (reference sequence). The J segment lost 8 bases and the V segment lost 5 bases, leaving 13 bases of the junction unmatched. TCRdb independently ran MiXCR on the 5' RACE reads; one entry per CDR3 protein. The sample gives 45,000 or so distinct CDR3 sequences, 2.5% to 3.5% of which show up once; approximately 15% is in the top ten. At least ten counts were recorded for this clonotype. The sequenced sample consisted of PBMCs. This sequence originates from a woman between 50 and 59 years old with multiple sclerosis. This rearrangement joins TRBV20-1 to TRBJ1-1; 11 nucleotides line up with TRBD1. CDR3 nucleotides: TGCAGTGCTGCGGACAGGGGGCGTGTGGTTGGAGAAGCTTTCTTT. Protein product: CSAADRGRVVGEAFF.